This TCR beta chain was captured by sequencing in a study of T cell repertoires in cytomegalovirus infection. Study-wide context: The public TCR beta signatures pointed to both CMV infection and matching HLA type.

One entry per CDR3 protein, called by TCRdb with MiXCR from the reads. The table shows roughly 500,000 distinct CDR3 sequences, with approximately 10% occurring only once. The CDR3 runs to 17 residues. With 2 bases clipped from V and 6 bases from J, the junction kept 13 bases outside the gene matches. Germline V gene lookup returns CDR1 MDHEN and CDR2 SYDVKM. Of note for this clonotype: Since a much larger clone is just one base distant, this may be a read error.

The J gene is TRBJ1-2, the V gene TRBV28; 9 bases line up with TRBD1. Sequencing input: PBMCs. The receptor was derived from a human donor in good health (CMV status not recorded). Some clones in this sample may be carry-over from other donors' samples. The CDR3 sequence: CASSLPGQGLPRHGYTF. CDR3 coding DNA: TGTGCCAGCAGTTTACCGGGACAGGGCCTCCCGAGGCATGGCTACACCTTC.